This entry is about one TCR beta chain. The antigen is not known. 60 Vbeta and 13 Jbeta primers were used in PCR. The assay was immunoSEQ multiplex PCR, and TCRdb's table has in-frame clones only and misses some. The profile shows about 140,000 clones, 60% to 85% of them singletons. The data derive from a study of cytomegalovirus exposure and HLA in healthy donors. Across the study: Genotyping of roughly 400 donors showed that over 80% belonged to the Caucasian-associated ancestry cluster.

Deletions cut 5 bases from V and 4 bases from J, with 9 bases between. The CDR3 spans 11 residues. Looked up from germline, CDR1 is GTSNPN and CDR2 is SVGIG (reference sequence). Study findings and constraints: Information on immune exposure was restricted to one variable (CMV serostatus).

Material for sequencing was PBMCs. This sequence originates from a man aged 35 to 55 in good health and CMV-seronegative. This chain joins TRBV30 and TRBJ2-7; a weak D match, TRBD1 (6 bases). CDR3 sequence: CAWGTFYEQYF. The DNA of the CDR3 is TGTGCCTGGGGGACATTTTACGAGCAGTACTTC.